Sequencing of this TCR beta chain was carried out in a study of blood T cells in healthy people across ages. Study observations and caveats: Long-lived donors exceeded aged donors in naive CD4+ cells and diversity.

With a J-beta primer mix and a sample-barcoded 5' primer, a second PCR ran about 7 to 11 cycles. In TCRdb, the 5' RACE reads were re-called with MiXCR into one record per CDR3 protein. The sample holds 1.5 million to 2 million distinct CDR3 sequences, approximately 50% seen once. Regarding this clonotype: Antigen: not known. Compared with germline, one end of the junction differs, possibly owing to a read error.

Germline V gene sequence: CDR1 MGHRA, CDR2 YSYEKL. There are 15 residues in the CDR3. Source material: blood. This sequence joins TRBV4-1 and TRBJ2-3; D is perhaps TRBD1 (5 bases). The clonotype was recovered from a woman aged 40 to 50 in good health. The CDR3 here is CASSQGGFGTDTQYF. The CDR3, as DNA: TGTGCCAGCAGCCAGGGCGGCTTTGGCACAGATACGCAGTATTTT.